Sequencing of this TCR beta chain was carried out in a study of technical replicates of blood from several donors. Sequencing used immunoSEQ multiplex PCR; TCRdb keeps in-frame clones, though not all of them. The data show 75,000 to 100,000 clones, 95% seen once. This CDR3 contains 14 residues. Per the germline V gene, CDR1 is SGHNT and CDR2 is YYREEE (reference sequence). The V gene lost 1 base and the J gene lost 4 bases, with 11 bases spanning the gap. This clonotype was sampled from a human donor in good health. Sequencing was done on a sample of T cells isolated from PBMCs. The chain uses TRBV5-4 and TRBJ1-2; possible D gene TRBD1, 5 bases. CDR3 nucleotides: TGTGCCAGCAGCTTGTCCACAGGAGCCTATGGCTACACCTTC. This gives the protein CASSLSTGAYGYTF.